A selection of T cell receptor beta chains follows, all from one sample in a study of cytomegalovirus exposure and HLA in healthy donors. Profiling relied on immunoSEQ multiplex PCR, and the TCRdb table lists in-frame clones only, not all of them. This sample's table has around 150,000 clones. The sequencing sample was made of PBMCs. Every receptor here comes from an older woman in good health and CMV-seronegative. Both conserved end residues are trimmed from each CDR3.

J gene	V gene	CDR3 protein
TRBJ1-1	TRBV19	ASSIQANTEAF
TRBJ1-2	TRBV6-5	ASRSQGPQGYT
TRBJ1-1	TRBV27	ASSIKGARGTEAF
TRBJ1-4	TRBV27	ASTGRRVGEKLF
TRBJ1-1	TRBV6-1	ASSGQGNTEAF
TRBJ1-5	TRBV18	ASSPPGQGANQPQH
TRBJ2-7	TRBV18	ASSPYPGQGRGEQY
TRBJ2-3	TRBV10-3	AISELQGRTDTQY
TRBJ1-1	TRBV19	ASSMYTEAF
TRBJ2-2	TRBV5-6	ASGLGWRDPGELF
TRBJ2-5	TRBV11-3	ASSPGLAGQETQY
TRBJ2-7	TRBV25-1	ASSDRHPDRDEQY
TRBJ1-1	TRBV20-1	RAGLNTEAF
TRBJ2-7	TRBV27	ASALDGRVTYEQY
TRBJ1-4	TRBV2	ASSGAGVGKLF
TRBJ2-3	TRBV7-2	ASSYRLRTRADTQY
TRBJ1-1	TRBV15	ATSRVWAGGITTEAF
TRBJ2-1	TRBV6-1	ASSENPGWGGEQF
TRBJ1-2	TRBV19	ASKGTGGNYGYT
TRBJ1-1	TRBV2	ASSAQGMNTEAF
TRBJ2-7	TRBV6-5	ASSYTGTSGYEQY
TRBJ2-7	TRBV11-2	ASSLFGNGYAYEQY
TRBJ2-6	TRBV9	ASSVMTAPGANVLT
TRBJ1-2	TRBV10-2	ASTERQAEGYT
TRBJ1-1	TRBV5-6	ASSLVGLMNTEAF
TRBJ2-5	TRBV6-1	ASRVTGAPRTQY